Below are 29 T cell receptor beta chains sequenced from a single sample in a study of CD8+CD57+ T cells in acquired aplastic anemia. Genomic DNA provided the template from which TCR beta VDJ and CDR3 profiles were obtained. A single record per CDR3 protein comes from TCRdb applying MiXCR to the reads. The table has more than 200,000 distinct CDR3 sequences, roughly 50% seen once. Individuals selected for sequencing had exhibited CD8+CD57+ cell expansion on flow cytometry. Sequenced sample: sorted CD4+, CD8+, or CD8+CD57+ T cells (not recorded which) from PBMCs. All receptors come from a human donor with aplastic anemia.

Ten or more counts support this clonotype. V usage is TRBV3-1 and J usage is TRBJ1-2; D call uncertain. Germline loops: CDR1 LGHDT, CDR2 YNNKEL (reference sequence). The CDR3 is 11 residues long. V was pared by 0 bases and J by 8 bases, with 4 bases between. Here the CDR3 DNA reads TGTGCCAGCAGCCAAGACAGGGGCTACACCTTC. It encodes CASSQDRGYTF.

V usage is TRBV27 and J usage is TRBJ2-7; 12 bases line up with TRBD1. Germline CDR1 MNHEY, CDR2 SMNVEV (reference sequence). The CDR3 length is 15 residues. The V segment lost 8 bases and the J segment 6 bases; nucleotides outside the gene matches: 11. This CDR3 reads CASLTRDRGLREQYF. The CDR3 nucleotides are TGTGCCAGCCTTACGCGGGACAGGGGGCTACGCGAGCAGTACTTC.

Here the CDR3 reads CATSKPGGRETQYF. CDR3 in DNA: TGTGCCACCAGCAAACCGGGCGGGAGGGAGACCCAGTACTTC. V and J are TRBV15 and TRBJ2-5, with TRBD2 matching 8 bases. J gave up 5 bases and V 4 bases, and 6 bases lay outside the gene matches. The CDR3 spans 14 residues. Germline V gene lookup returns CDR1 LNHNV and CDR2 YYDKDF (reference sequence).

The rearrangement joins TRBV15 to TRBJ1-2, with 8 bases aligning to TRBD1. V was clipped by 4 bases and J by 8 bases; unmatched bases: 6. Germline CDR1 and CDR2: LNHNV and YYDKDF (reference sequence). CDR3 length: 13 residues. In DNA form, the CDR3 reads TGTGCCACCAGCACTCGGACAGGGCAGGGCTACACCTTC. Protein sequence: CATSTRTGQGYTF.

This chain joins TRBV7-6 and TRBJ2-7; 10 positions match TRBD1. V was clipped by 3 bases and J by 5 bases; unmatched bases: 10. CDR1 and CDR2 (germline): SGHVS, FNYEAQ. The CDR3 has 16 residues. The CDR3 spells CASSLGAGQGFNEQYF. The CDR3 bases are TGTGCCAGCAGCTTGGGGGCGGGACAGGGGTTCAACGAGCAGTACTTC.

This clonotype showed up just once. The V and J genes are TRBV13 and TRBJ2-7; D unclear. The CDR3 extends over 11 amino acids. Trimming removed 2 bases at V and 6 bases at J, with 5 bases between. The V gene's germline CDR1 is PRHDT and CDR2 FYEKMQ (reference sequence). CDR3 DNA: TGTGCCAGCAGCTTAAACGGCGAGCAGTACGTC. This encodes CASSLNGEQYV.

CDR3 amino acids: CASSLFGTNSYEQYF. The CDR3 DNA is TGTGCCAGCAGCTTATTTGGGACTAACTCCTACGAGCAGTACTTC. V gene TRBV7-2 combines with J gene TRBJ2-7, with 7 bases that match TRBD2. Germline V gene sequence: CDR1 SGHTA, CDR2 FQGNSA. Trimming at V came to 2 bases and at J to 0 bases, leaving 4 bases not matched to a gene. The CDR3 contains 15 residues.

V is TRBV20-1 and J is TRBJ2-1, with TRBD1 matching over 11 bases. This CDR3 is 15 amino acids long. The V gene's germline CDR1 is DFQATT and CDR2 SNEGSKA (reference sequence). Trimming cost V 3 bases and J 10 bases; bases outside gene matches: 11. The CDR3 nucleotides read TGCAGTGCTAGCCCGCCGGACAGGGGGCGCAGGGAGCAGTTCTTC. Protein sequence: CSASPPDRGRREQFF.

This clonotype was recorded many times. The chain is built from TRBV2 and TRBJ1-2; D might be TRBD1 (5 bases). This CDR3 has 13 amino acids. Deletions cut 5 bases from V and 1 base from J, with 8 bases between. Germline V gives CDR1 SNHLY, CDR2 FYNNEI. CDR3 nucleotide sequence: TGTGCCAGCAGTCCAGGGAATAACTATGGCTACACCTTC. Amino acids: CASSPGNNYGYTF.

The J gene is TRBJ1-5, the V gene TRBV19, with TRBD1 as a possible D gene (5 bases). V shed 4 bases and J shed 8 bases, with 15 bases lying between them. Germline values: CDR1 LNHDA, CDR2 SQIVND (reference sequence). The CDR3 has 14 residues. The CDR3 reads CASSTRALGEPQHF. The CDR3 coding sequence is TGTGCCAGTAGTACCCGTGCCCTAGGGGAGCCCCAGCATTTT.

This clonotype appeared many times. The rearrangement joins TRBV5-1 to TRBJ1-5; 7 bases line up with TRBD1. The J segment lost 5 bases and the V segment lost 0 bases, leaving 2 bases of the junction unmatched. Germline V lookup: CDR1 SGHRS, CDR2 YFSETQ. CDR3 length: 14 amino acids. The CDR3 DNA reads as TGCGCCAGCAGCTTGGAAGGGGGCGATCAGCCCCAGCATTTT. Translation gives CASSLEGGDQPQHF.

The J gene is TRBJ2-5, the V gene TRBV10-3; TRBD2 is a possible D gene (6 bases). Deletions cut 3 bases from V and 0 bases from J, with 14 bases between. Germline-derived CDR1 and CDR2 are ENHRY and SYGVKD. The CDR3 contains 16 residues. DNA for the CDR3: TGTGCCATCAGTGACCTGACTAGGCGGGACCAAGAGACCCAGTACTTC. It codes for CAISDLTRRDQETQYF.

Ten or more counts support this clonotype. The gene calls are TRBV2 and TRBJ1-1; D is unresolved. Germline V gene data show CDR1 as SNHLY and CDR2 as FYNNEI. The CDR3 length is 12 residues. V shed 3 bases and J shed 0 bases, with 2 bases lying between them. DNA for the CDR3: TGTGCCAGCAGTGAGGTGAACACTGAAGCTTTCTTT. Amino acids: CASSEVNTEAFF.

This clonotype has at least ten counts. The genes are TRBV19 and TRBJ2-4, with a tentative D call TRBD2 (6 bases). The CDR3 length is 14 residues. Germline V gene data show CDR1 as LNHDA and CDR2 as SQIVND (reference sequence). The V end lost 3 bases, the J end lost 7 bases, and 13 bases lay between the germline ends. The CDR3 DNA reads TGTGCCAGTAGTATCCTTGCGGGACGGAACATTCAGTACTTC. Translated: CASSILAGRNIQYF.

The sample holds a few counts of this clonotype. This chain connects TRBV5-1 to TRBJ2-3, with TRBD1 as a possible D gene (6 bases). This CDR3 is 15 amino acids long. Germline CDR1 is SGHRS and CDR2 is YFSETQ. V lost 5 bases and J lost 4, with 17 bases in between. CDR3: CASRDPRGAADTQYF. The CDR3, as DNA: TGCGCCAGCAGGGACCCCAGGGGCGCAGCAGATACGCAGTATTTT.

V usage is TRBV19 and J usage is TRBJ2-7, with D possibly matching TRBD1 (8 bases). This CDR3 spans 14 amino acids. The germline V and J ends were trimmed by 5 bases and 8 bases, with 19 bases remaining between them. Germline assignment: CDR1 LNHDA and CDR2 SQIVND (reference sequence). The CDR3 DNA sequence: TGTGCCAGTAGTCAACAGGGGGGGGACGCGAAGCAGTACTTC. Translating gives CASSQQGGDAKQYF.

This clonotype was picked up a small number of times. The CDR3 region has the DNA TGCGCCAGCAGCCAAGTCGGTATGACAGGGGGCACTGAAGCTTTCTTT. Residues: CASSQVGMTGGTEAFF. V is TRBV4-1 and J is TRBJ1-1; 9 nucleotides match TRBD1. Trimming cost V 1 base and J 4 bases; bases outside gene matches: 7. The CDR3 runs 16 residues. Germline values: CDR1 MGHRA, CDR2 YSYEKL.

This clonotype has a count of ten or more. The V and J genes are TRBV12-3 or TRBV12-4 and TRBJ1-1; D is perhaps TRBD1 (5 bases). The germline V and J ends were trimmed by 7 bases and 4 bases, with 16 bases remaining between them. This CDR3 is 14 amino acids long. The CDR3 is CASKTAGGFTEAFF. CDR3 DNA: TGTGCCAGCAAAACAGCCGGGGGGTTCACTGAAGCTTTCTTT.

This clonotype was seen many times. This chain joins TRBV20-1 and TRBJ2-7, with D possibly being TRBD1 (5 bases). Germline CDR1 is DFQATT and CDR2 is SNEGSKA (reference sequence). This CDR3 is 12 amino acids long. The ends were cut back, 7 bases at V and 2 bases at J, with 12 bases in the middle. This CDR3 is CSGTTVAYEQYF. The CDR3 coding sequence is TGCAGTGGTACGACAGTAGCCTACGAGCAGTACTTC.

J is TRBJ1-2 and V is TRBV19; TRBD1 aligns across 8 bases. Germline loops: CDR1 LNHDA, CDR2 SQIVND (reference sequence). The CDR3 runs to 16 residues. Unmatched junction bases numbered 7, after V lost 4 bases and J lost 0 bases. CDR3 in DNA: TGTGCCAGTAGTACCGGTCGACAGGGGACTAACTATGGCTACACCTTC. As protein: CASSTGRQGTNYGYTF.

V is TRBV20-1 and J is TRBJ1-1; 9 nucleotides match TRBD1. Per germline, CDR1 DFQATT and CDR2 SNEGSKA (reference sequence). The CDR3 consists of 12 residues. V shed 4 bases, J shed 7 bases, and the junction held 4 bases outside the gene matches. CDR3 sequence reads: CSATGQGGEAFF. CDR3 coding DNA: TGCAGTGCTACGGGACAGGGTGGTGAAGCTTTCTTT.

Concerning this clonotype: One junction end disagrees with the germline gene, perhaps due to a read error. The CDR3 DNA is TGTGCCAGCAGCTTAGTCGGGGACTCTGGGGCCAACGCCCTGACTTTC. This codes for CASSLVGDSGANALTF. The V call is TRBV7-2, the J call TRBJ2-6; weak D call: TRBD2 (6 bases). The CDR3 is 16 amino acids. Per germline, CDR1 SGHTA and CDR2 FQGNSA.

V gene TRBV2 combines with J gene TRBJ1-5; possibly TRBD1 for D (5 bases). From germline, CDR1 is SNHLY and CDR2 FYNNEI. V lost 6 bases, J lost 2 bases, and 17 bases lay in between. The CDR3 spans 16 residues. This CDR3 is CASRESSGGGNQPQHF. Here the CDR3 DNA reads TGTGCCAGCAGGGAGTCGAGCGGGGGTGGCAATCAGCCCCAGCATTTT.

This clonotype was counted at least ten times. The gene calls are TRBV24-1 and TRBJ1-1; D not certain. This CDR3 region has 13 residues. The germline V gene has CDR1 KGHDR and CDR2 SFDVKD. V gave up 4 bases and J gave up 1 base, with 6 bases separating them. CDR3 in amino acids: CATSDSRNTEAFF. The CDR3 DNA follows: TGTGCCACCAGTGACTCGAGGAACACTGAAGCTTTCTTT.

This clonotype has ten or more counts. J is TRBJ2-2 and V is TRBV19; D call uncertain. The V end was cut by 1 base, the J end by 8 bases, with 8 bases between. The germline V gene has CDR1 LNHDA and CDR2 SQIVND (reference sequence). There are 13 residues in the CDR3. The CDR3 DNA follows: TGTGCCAGTAGTATAGCTGGGTTGGGGGAGCTGTTTTTT. Its translation: CASSIAGLGELFF.

V and J are TRBV27 and TRBJ2-6; TRBD2 agrees at 9 bases. The V segment lost 5 bases and the J segment 11 bases; nucleotides outside the gene matches: 7. The CDR3 length is 14 residues. Looked up from germline, CDR1 is MNHEY and CDR2 is SMNVEV (reference sequence). The CDR3 DNA follows: TGTGCCAGCAGTAAAAGCGGGGGGTCCTACGTCCTGACTTTC. It is translated as CASSKSGGSYVLTF.

In regard to this clonotype: This CDR3 fails to terminate in the conserved phenylalanine or tryptophan, so it likely reflects a read error. The limits of the CDR3 on the DNA are not certain, so only TCRdb's listed CDR3 is given. This chain joins TRBV15 and TRBJ1-4; the table's D gene call, TRBD1, was not cross checked with the DNA. Per germline, CDR1 LNHNV and CDR2 YYDKDF (reference sequence). Including both end residues, the CDR3 is 8 amino acids long. The CDR3 spells CATSRWRG.

The V and J genes are TRBV10-3 and TRBJ2-2; no definite D call. Germline CDR1 ENHRY, CDR2 SYGVKD. V lost 0 bases to trimming and J lost 8 bases, with 7 bases between them. This CDR3 has 13 amino acids. The CDR3 sequence is CAISESLAGELFF. CDR3 sequence (DNA): TGTGCCATCAGTGAGTCTCTCGCAGGGGAGCTGTTTTTT.

The rearrangement links TRBV28 to TRBJ2-7; D call uncertain. The germline V gene encodes CDR1 MDHEN and CDR2 SYDVKM. The CDR3 length is 16 residues. The V gene lost 2 bases and the J gene lost 3 bases, with 17 bases spanning the gap. DNA of the CDR3: TGTGCCAGCAGTTTACCCCGGGTGGGTCTGAACTACGAGCAGTACTTC. Translating it yields CASSLPRVGLNYEQYF.